This T cell receptor beta chain emerged from a study of blood T cell repertoires in COVID-19. Overall study context: Acute and convalescent COVID-19 samples came from the United States, Italy and Spain. The analysed material was cDNA or gDNA that came from T cells, B-cell-depleted T cells, or PBMCs.

Study processing details: Reference gene primer amplification gave nucleated cell count estimates. Assay used: immunoSEQ multiplex PCR; TCRdb lists only in-frame clones, some missing. The D gene and trimming were derived from the DNA, and the V and J assignments and clone size from that table. The data contain 250,000 to 300,000 clones, approximately 84% of them singletons. V gave up 3 bases and J gave up 5 bases, with 17 bases separating them. Germline V gene sequence: CDR1 SGDLS, CDR2 YYNGEE. The CDR3 is 15 residues long. Exposed study participants had met a COVID-19 case within 2 weeks before entry.

Sequenced sample: PBMCs or T cells enriched from blood (not recorded which). V is TRBV9 and J is TRBJ1-2; D is possibly TRBD1 (5 bases). The sequence was collected from a woman in her 50s who had been exposed to COVID-19. The DNA of the CDR3 is TGTGCCAGCAGCGCGAGGCGGGGGGACCCATATGGCTACACCTTC. Protein sequence: CASSARRGDPYGYTF.